One and the same sample provided the 25 T cell receptor beta chains below, sequenced in a study of T cells in tuberculosis. Produced via immunoSEQ multiplex PCR; TCRdb's table is partial and in-frame only. The sample contains 25,000 to 30,000 clones, nearly 90% of which appear only once. Sequencing was performed on PBMCs. The receptors originated from a donor aged 10-29 years with latent tuberculosis or without tuberculosis infection.

This rearrangement joins TRBV28 to TRBJ1-6, with D unresolved. Germline CDR1 is MDHEN and CDR2 is SYDVKM. With 5 bases removed from V and 7 bases from J, the gap between germline ends came to 9 bases. The CDR3 is 13 amino acids. The CDR3 loop reads CASSILRNSPLHF. In DNA, the CDR3 is TGTGCCAGCAGTATCCTGAGGAATTCACCCCTCCACTTT. The whole variable domain, remainder taken from reference TRBV28 and TRBJ1-6, is DVKVTQSSRYLVKRTGEKVFLECVQDMDHENMFWYRQDPGLGLRLIYFSYDVKMKEKGDIPEGYSVSREKKERFSLILESASTNQTSMYLCASSILRNSPLHFGNGTRLTVT.

The chain has TRBV5-1 and TRBJ1-2, with D possibly matching TRBD1 (6 bases). V was shortened by 0 bases and J by 2 bases, with 8 bases between the two germline ends. Germline CDR1 and CDR2: SGHRS and YFSETQ. The CDR3 covers 14 residues. The CDR3 DNA reads as TGCGCCAGCAGCTTGGGACAGGAAAACTATGGCTACACCTTC. It codes for CASSLGQENYGYTF.

The chain uses TRBV4-3 and TRBJ2-3; D possibly corresponds to TRBD2 (5 bases). CDR3 length: 14 amino acids. Trimming shortened V by 2 bases and J by 2 bases, and 8 bases separated the two germline ends. CDR1 and CDR2 from the germline V gene are LGHNA and YSLEER. For the CDR3, the DNA is TGCGCCAGCAGCCAACTCGGGAACACAGATACGCAGTATTTT. Translated: CASSQLGNTDTQYF.

V usage is TRBV2 and J usage is TRBJ2-3, with TRBD2 identical over 11 bases. The length of the CDR3 is 13 residues. Trimming at V came to 4 bases and at J to 6 bases, leaving 0 bases not matched to a gene. Germline values: CDR1 SNHLY, CDR2 FYNNEI. The CDR3 loop is CASSGLAGDTQYF. The CDR3 DNA reads as TGTGCCAGCAGTGGACTAGCGGGGGATACGCAGTATTTT.

The rearrangement uses TRBV6-5 and TRBJ2-1; 7 nucleotides align to TRBD1. Losses at the gene ends were 2 bases for V and 1 base for J; bases not matched to a gene: 5. In germline, CDR1 is MNHEY, CDR2 SVGAGI. This CDR3 has 16 amino acids. This chain's CDR3 is CASSYATGTSYNEQFF. The CDR3, as DNA: TGTGCCAGCAGTTACGCGACAGGGACGTCCTACAATGAGCAGTTCTTC.

The chain is built from TRBV7-8 and TRBJ2-1; 7 bases map to TRBD1. The CDR3 extends over 17 amino acids. The V gene's germline CDR1 is SGHVS and CDR2 FQNEAQ. J was trimmed by 10 bases and V by 3 bases; bases with no gene match: 18. The CDR3 DNA sequence: TGTGCCAGCAGCTTGCGAATGGTGGGACAGAAGAATAGAGAGCAGTTCTTC. It translates to CASSLRMVGQKNREQFF.

The chain uses TRBV4-1 and TRBJ2-3, with D possibly TRBD2 on 6 matching bases. CDR1 MGHRA and CDR2 YSYEKL come from the germline V gene. Trimming cost V 0 bases and J 6 bases, with 13 bases left between them. This CDR3 contains 15 residues. The chain's CDR3 is CASSQDPAGRDTQYF. CDR3 DNA: TGCGCCAGCAGCCAAGACCCCGCGGGGAGGGATACGCAGTATTTT.

The rearrangement joins TRBV5-6 to TRBJ2-2; D is unresolved. Germline V gene sequence: CDR1 SGHDT, CDR2 YYEEEE. Deletions cut 2 bases from V and 7 bases from J, with 9 bases between. This CDR3 comprises 13 residues. CDR3 protein: CASSFIPGGELFF. CDR3 DNA: TGTGCCAGCAGCTTCATACCGGGCGGGGAGCTGTTTTTT. Looking up the rest from reference TRBV5-6 and TRBJ2-2 gives the full variable domain: DAGVTQSPTHLIKTRGQQVTLRCSPKSGHDTVSWYQQALGQGPQFIFQYYEEEERQRGNFPDRFSGHQFPNYSSELNVNALLLGDSALYLCASSFIPGGELFFGEGSRLTVL.

V usage is TRBV4-1 and J usage is TRBJ1-2, with D unclear. Germline V gene data show CDR1 as MGHRA and CDR2 as YSYEKL. This CDR3 has 15 residues. Trimming removed 4 bases from V and 4 bases from J, with 16 bases in between. This CDR3 is CASSRKYEAFYGYTF. CDR3 bases: TGCGCCAGCAGCCGAAAATATGAGGCGTTCTATGGCTACACCTTC.

The rearrangement joins TRBV5-6 to TRBJ2-7; 7 bases fit TRBD1. J gave up 6 bases and V 0 bases, and 3 bases lay outside the gene matches. Per germline, CDR1 SGHDT and CDR2 YYEEEE. The CDR3 has 13 amino acids. This CDR3 is CASSLAPGGEQYF. The CDR3, as DNA: TGTGCCAGCAGCTTGGCCCCAGGGGGCGAGCAGTACTTC. Together with reference TRBV5-6 and TRBJ2-7, the CDR3 gives the full variable domain: DAGVTQSPTHLIKTRGQQVTLRCSPKSGHDTVSWYQQALGQGPQFIFQYYEEEERQRGNFPDRFSGHQFPNYSSELNVNALLLGDSALYLCASSLAPGGEQYFGPGTRLTVT.

The rearrangement links TRBV14 to TRBJ2-5; 8 bases match TRBD2. CDR1 SGHDN and CDR2 FVKESK come from the germline V gene. The CDR3 is 13 amino acids. J was trimmed by 4 bases and V by 8 bases; bases with no gene match: 6. Here the CDR3 reads CASCERGRETQYF. The CDR3 coding sequence is TGTGCCAGCTGCGAGCGGGGGAGAGAGACCCAGTACTTC.

This clone turned up a few times. This chain connects TRBV5-1 to TRBJ2-5; 11 bases align to TRBD2. V was clipped by 0 bases and J by 5 bases; unmatched bases: 0. Germline V gene sequence: CDR1 SGHRS, CDR2 YFSETQ. The CDR3 extends over 14 amino acids. Written as DNA, the CDR3 is TGCGCCAGCAGCTTGGGGACTAGCGGGGAGACCCAGTACTTC. It yields the protein CASSLGTSGETQYF.

V usage is TRBV19 and J usage is TRBJ2-7; 9 positions match TRBD1. The trim removed 11 bases at V and 6 bases at J, leaving 11 bases unmatched. CDR1 and CDR2 from the germline V gene are LNHDA and SQIVND (reference sequence). This CDR3 comprises 13 residues. The CDR3 loop is CAASPGTGREQYF. The CDR3 region has the DNA TGTGCCGCTAGCCCCGGGACAGGGCGCGAGCAGTACTTC.

The V call is TRBV29-1, the J call TRBJ1-1; 9 bases fit TRBD1. This CDR3 has 14 amino acids. Looked up from germline, CDR1 is SQVTM and CDR2 is ANQGSEA. With V trimmed by 2 bases and J by 7 bases, 8 bases remained unmatched. The CDR3 is CSVELHRGRDEAFF. As DNA, the CDR3 is TGCAGCGTTGAACTTCACAGGGGGCGCGATGAAGCTTTCTTT.

V usage is TRBV9 and J usage is TRBJ1-1; D perhaps matches TRBD1 (5 bases). Deletions cut 4 bases from V and 1 base from J, with 11 bases between. The germline gives CDR1 SGDLS, CDR2 YYNGEE. The CDR3 covers 14 residues. In nucleotides, the CDR3 is TGTGCCAGCAGCACCTCCAGGGAGAACACTGAAGCTTTCTTT. Translating it yields CASSTSRENTEAFF.

The chain links TRBV2 to TRBJ1-1; 10 bases are a match to TRBD1. Germline CDR1 is SNHLY and CDR2 is FYNNEI. Trimming removed 10 bases from V and 4 bases from J; junction bases left unmatched: 9. This CDR3 spans 14 amino acids. CDR3 residues: CATRDRGGGTEAFF. CDR3 in DNA: TGTGCCACACGGGACAGGGGCGGAGGCACTGAAGCTTTCTTT.

The chain couples TRBV28 to TRBJ1-6; no clear D. CDR1 MDHEN and CDR2 SYDVKM come from the germline V gene. CDR3 length: 12 amino acids. V was pared by 3 bases and J by 8 bases, with 5 bases between. The CDR3 spells CASSLRYSPLHF. The CDR3 DNA is TGTGCCAGCAGTTTGAGGTATTCACCCCTCCACTTT. Combining the CDR3 with reference TRBV28 and TRBJ1-6 gives the whole variable domain DVKVTQSSRYLVKRTGEKVFLECVQDMDHENMFWYRQDPGLGLRLIYFSYDVKMKEKGDIPEGYSVSREKKERFSLILESASTNQTSMYLCASSLRYSPLHFGNGTRLTVT.

The CDR3 DNA reads as TGTGCCAGCTCACCCGGTACAGGGGGTGCCTACGAGCAGTACTTC. Translated: CASSPGTGGAYEQYF. This rearrangement joins TRBV18 to TRBJ2-7, with TRBD1 matching 8 bases. With V trimmed by 3 bases and J by 2 bases, 6 bases remained unmatched. Germline values: CDR1 KGHSH, CDR2 LQKENI. The CDR3 totals 15 residues.

In this sample, this clone turned up once. V usage is TRBV6-1 and J usage is TRBJ2-7, with D unclear. This CDR3 contains 14 residues. The germline V gene has CDR1 MNHNS and CDR2 SASEGT. V lost 6 bases and J lost 6, with 18 bases in between. The CDR3 DNA sequence: TGTGCCAGCAGCCCCAGAAACACAGTAAGCGAGCAGTACTTC. This sequence encodes CASSPRNTVSEQYF.

V is TRBV6-5 and J is TRBJ2-7; possibly TRBD1 for D (5 bases). V dropped 7 bases and J dropped 6 bases, with 13 bases sitting between them. Germline CDR1 is MNHEY and CDR2 is SVGAGI. The CDR3 runs to 12 residues. The DNA of the CDR3 is TGTGCCAGCAATAGCAGGGTTGGCGAGCAGTACTTC. It encodes CASNSRVGEQYF.

The rearrangement links TRBV28 to TRBJ2-7; no reliable D call. The V and J ends lost 2 bases and 2 bases respectively, with 7 bases between them. From germline, CDR1 is MDHEN and CDR2 SYDVKM. This CDR3 has 13 residues. The CDR3 coding sequence is TGTGCCAGCAGTTTAGGGCAGCCCTACGAGCAGTACTTC. It is translated as CASSLGQPYEQYF.

This sequence joins TRBV28 and TRBJ1-6, with D maybe TRBD1 (6 bases). The ends were cut back, 2 bases at V and 6 bases at J, with 17 bases in the middle. This CDR3 is 17 amino acids long. Per the germline V gene, CDR1 is MDHEN and CDR2 is SYDVKM. The CDR3 nucleotides are TGTGCCAGCAGTTTACCCGGGCACCAGGGGAGTAATTCACCCCTCCACTTT. Protein sequence: CASSLPGHQGSNSPLHF.

This chain joins TRBV6-6 and TRBJ1-5; possibly TRBD1 for D (6 bases). CDR3 length: 15 amino acids. The V end lost 6 bases, the J end lost 1 base, and 13 bases lay between the germline ends. CDR1 MNHNY and CDR2 SVGAGI come from the germline V gene (reference sequence). Written as DNA, the CDR3 is TGTGCCAGCAGCCCCCGGACAGCAAGCAATCAGCCCCAGCATTTT. It is translated as CASSPRTASNQPQHF.

This rearrangement joins TRBV10-2 to TRBJ1-2, with a possible D match to TRBD1 (5 bases). This CDR3 region has 16 residues. Germline V lookup: CDR1 WSHSY, CDR2 SAAADI. V was cut by 8 bases and J by 4 bases, with 23 bases left in between. This CDR3 is CASREPGLGGGYGYTF. Here the CDR3 DNA reads TGCGCCAGCCGGGAACCGGGACTCGGAGGCGGCTATGGCTACACCTTC.

The chain couples TRBV7-8 to TRBJ2-7; maybe TRBD2 (5 bases). V dropped 5 bases and J dropped 0 bases, with 14 bases sitting between them. The CDR3 spans 15 residues. CDR1 is SGHVS and CDR2 is FQNEAQ in the germline V gene. The CDR3 loop is CASSPNDAGSYEQYF. In DNA form, the CDR3 reads TGTGCCAGCAGCCCTAACGATGCGGGCTCCTACGAGCAGTACTTC.